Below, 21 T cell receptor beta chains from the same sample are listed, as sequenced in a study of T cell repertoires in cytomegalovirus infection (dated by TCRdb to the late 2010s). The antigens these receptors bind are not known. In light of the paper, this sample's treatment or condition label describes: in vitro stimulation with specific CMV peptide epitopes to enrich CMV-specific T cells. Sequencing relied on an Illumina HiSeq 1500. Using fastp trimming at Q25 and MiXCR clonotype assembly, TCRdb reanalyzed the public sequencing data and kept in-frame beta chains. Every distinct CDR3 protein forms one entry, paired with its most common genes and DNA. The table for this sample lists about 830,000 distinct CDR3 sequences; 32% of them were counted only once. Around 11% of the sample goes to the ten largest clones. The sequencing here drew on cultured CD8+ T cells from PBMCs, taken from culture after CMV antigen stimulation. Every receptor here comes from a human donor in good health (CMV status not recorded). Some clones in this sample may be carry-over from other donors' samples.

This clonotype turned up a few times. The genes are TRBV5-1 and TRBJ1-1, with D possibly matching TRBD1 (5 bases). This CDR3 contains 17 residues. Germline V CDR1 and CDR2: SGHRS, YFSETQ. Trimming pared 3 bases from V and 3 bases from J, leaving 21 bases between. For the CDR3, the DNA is TGCGCCAGCAGCTCCGGCGCAGGGACGGGTTTTGACACTGAAGCTTTCTTT. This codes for CASSSGAGTGFDTEAFF.

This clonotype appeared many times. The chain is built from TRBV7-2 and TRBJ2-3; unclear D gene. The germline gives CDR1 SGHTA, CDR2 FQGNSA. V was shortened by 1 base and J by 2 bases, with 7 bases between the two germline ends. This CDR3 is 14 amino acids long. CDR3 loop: CASSLGHNTDTQYF. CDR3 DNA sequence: TGTGCCAGCAGCTTAGGACACAACACAGATACGCAGTATTTT. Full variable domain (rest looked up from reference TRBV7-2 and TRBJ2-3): GAGVSQSPSNKVTEKGKDVELRCDPISGHTALYWYRQSLGQGLEFLIYFQGNSAPDKSGLPSDRFSAERTGGSVSTLTIQRTQQEDSAVYLCASSLGHNTDTQYFGPGTRLTVL.

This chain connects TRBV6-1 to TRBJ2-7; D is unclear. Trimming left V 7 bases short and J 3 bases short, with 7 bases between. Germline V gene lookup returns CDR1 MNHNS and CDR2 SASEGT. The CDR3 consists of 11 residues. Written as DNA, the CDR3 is TGTGCCAGCATTCGAAACTACGAGCAGTACTTC. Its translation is CASIRNYEQYF.

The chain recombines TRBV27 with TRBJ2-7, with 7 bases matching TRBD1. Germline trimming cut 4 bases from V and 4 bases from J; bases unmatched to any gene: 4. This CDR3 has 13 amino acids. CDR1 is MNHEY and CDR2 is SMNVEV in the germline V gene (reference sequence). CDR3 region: CASSWKGAYEQYF. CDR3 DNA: TGTGCCAGCAGTTGGAAGGGGGCATACGAGCAGTACTTC.

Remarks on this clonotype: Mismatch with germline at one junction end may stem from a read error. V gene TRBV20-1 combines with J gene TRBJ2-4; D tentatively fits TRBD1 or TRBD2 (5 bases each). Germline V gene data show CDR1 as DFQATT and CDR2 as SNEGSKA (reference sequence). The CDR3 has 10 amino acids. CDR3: CSVGTPITDF. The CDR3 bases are TGCAGTGTTGGGACCCCAATTACGGACTTC.

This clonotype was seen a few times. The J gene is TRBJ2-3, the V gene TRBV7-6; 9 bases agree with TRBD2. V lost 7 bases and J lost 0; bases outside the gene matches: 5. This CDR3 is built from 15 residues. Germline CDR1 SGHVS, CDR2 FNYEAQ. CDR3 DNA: TGTGCCAGCAAGCGGGAGGCTGCAAGCACAGATACGCAGTATTTT. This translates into CASKREAASTDTQYF.

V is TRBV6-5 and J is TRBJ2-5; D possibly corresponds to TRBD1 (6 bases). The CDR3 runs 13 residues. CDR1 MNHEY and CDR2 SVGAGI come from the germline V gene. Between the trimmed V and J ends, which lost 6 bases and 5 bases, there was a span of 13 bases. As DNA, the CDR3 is TGTGCCAGCAGACAGGGTCAACGGGAGACCCAGTACTTC. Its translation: CASRQGQRETQYF.

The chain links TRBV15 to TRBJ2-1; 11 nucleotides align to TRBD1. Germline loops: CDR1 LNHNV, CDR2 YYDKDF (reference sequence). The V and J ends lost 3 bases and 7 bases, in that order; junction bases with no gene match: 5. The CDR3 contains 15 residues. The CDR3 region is CATSRTGQGDNEQFF. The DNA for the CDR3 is TGTGCCACCAGCAGGACGGGACAGGGGGATAATGAGCAGTTCTTC.

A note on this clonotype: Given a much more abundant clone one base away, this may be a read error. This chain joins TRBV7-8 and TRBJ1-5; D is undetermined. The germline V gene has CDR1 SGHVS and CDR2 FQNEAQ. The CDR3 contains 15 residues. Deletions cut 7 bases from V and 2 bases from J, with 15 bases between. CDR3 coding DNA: TGTGCCAGCATCCCTAATTCCGGGGGCAATCAGCCCCAGCATTTT. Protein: CASIPNSGGNQPQHF.

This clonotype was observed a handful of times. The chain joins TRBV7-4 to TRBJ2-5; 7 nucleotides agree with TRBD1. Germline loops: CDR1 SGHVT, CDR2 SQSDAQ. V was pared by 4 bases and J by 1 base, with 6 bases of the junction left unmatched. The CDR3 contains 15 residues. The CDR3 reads CASSSRDRVQETQYF. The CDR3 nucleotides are TGTGCCAGCAGCTCCAGGGACAGAGTCCAAGAGACCCAGTACTTC.

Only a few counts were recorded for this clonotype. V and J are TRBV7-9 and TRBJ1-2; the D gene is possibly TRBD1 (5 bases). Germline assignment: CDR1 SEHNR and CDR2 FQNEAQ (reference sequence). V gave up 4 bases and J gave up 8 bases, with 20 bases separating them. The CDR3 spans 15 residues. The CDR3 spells CASSSPGGDPEGYTF. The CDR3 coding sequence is TGTGCCAGCAGCTCCCCGGGTGGGGACCCAGAGGGCTACACCTTC.

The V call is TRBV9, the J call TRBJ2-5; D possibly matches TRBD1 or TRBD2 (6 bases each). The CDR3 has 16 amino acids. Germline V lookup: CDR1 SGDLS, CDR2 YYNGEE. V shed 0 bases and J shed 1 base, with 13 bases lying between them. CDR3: CASSVADGGLQETQYF. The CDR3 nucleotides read TGTGCCAGCAGCGTAGCCGACGGGGGCCTCCAAGAGACCCAGTACTTC.

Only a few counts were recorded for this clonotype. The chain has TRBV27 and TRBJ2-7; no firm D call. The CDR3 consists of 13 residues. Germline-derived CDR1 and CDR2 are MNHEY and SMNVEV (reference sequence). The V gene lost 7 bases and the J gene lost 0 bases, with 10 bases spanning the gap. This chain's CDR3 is CASKSFLSYEQYV. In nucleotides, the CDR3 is TGTGCCAGCAAGTCCTTCCTCTCCTACGAGCAGTACGTC.

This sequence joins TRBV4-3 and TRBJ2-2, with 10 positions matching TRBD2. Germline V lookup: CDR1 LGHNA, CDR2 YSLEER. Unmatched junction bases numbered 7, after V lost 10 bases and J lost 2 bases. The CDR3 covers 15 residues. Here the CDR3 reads CATKELAGNTGELFF. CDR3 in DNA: TGCGCCACCAAAGAACTAGCGGGAAACACCGGGGAGCTGTTTTTT.

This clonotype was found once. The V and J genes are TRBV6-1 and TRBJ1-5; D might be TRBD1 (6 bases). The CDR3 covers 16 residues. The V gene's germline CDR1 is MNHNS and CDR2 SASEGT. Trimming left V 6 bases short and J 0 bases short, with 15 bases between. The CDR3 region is CASSIGQINSNQPQHF. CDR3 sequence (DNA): TGTGCCAGCAGCATAGGACAGATTAATAGCAATCAGCCCCAGCATTTT.

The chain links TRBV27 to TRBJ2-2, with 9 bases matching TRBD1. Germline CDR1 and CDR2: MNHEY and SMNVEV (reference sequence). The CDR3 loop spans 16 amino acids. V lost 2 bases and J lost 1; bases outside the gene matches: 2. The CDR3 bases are TGTGCCAGCAGTTTAGACAGGGGGGAGAACACCGGGGAGCTGTTTTTT. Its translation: CASSLDRGENTGELFF.

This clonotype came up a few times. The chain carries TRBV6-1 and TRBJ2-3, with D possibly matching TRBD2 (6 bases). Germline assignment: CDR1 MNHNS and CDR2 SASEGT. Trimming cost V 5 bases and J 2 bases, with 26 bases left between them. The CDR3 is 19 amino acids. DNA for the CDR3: TGTGCCAGCAGTCCGGGACTCCTTCTTACTGGGACCTTCACAGATACGCAGTATTTT. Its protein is CASSPGLLLTGTFTDTQYF.

The CDR3 DNA follows: TGTGCCAGCAAGGGCAGCCAAGAGACCCAGTACTTC. Translation: CASKGSQETQYF. The rearrangement links TRBV6-5 to TRBJ2-5; D unclear. The CDR3 covers 12 residues. Between the trimmed V and J ends, which lost 7 bases and 1 base, there was a span of 7 bases. The germline V gene encodes CDR1 MNHEY and CDR2 SVGAGI.

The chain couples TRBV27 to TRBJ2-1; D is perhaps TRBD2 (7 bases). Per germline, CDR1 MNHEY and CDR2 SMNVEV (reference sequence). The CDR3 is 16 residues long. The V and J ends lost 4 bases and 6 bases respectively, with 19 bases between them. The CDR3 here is CASSYLGAGAFNEQFF. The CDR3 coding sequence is TGTGCCAGCAGTTACCTAGGGGCGGGGGCCTTCAATGAGCAGTTCTTC.

The CDR3 is CASQGRDRPSYNEQFF. The CDR3 DNA reads as TGTGCCAGTCAAGGGCGGGACCGCCCCTCCTACAATGAGCAGTTCTTC. The chain combines TRBV19 with TRBJ2-1, with D possibly TRBD2 on 6 matching bases. CDR3 length: 16 amino acids. V was cut by 8 bases and J by 0 bases, with 17 bases left in between. From germline, CDR1 is LNHDA and CDR2 SQIVND (reference sequence). Full variable domain (remainder filled in from reference TRBV19 and TRBJ2-1): DGGITQSPKYLFRKEGQNVTLSCEQNLNHDAMYWYRQDPGQGLRLIYYSQIVNDFQKGDIAEGYSVSREKKESFPLTVTSAQKNPTAFYLCASQGRDRPSYNEQFFGPGTRLTVL.

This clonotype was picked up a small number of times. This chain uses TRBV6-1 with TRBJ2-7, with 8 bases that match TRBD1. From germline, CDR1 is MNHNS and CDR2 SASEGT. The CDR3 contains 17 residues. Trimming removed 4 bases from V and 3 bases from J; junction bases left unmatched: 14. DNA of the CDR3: TGTGCCAGCAGTGGGGGAAACACCGGGACAGGCTTCTACGAGCAGTACGTC. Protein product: CASSGGNTGTGFYEQYV.